This TCR beta chain was documented in a study of blood T cell repertoires in COVID-19. At the level of the study: The United States, Italy and Spain were the sources of the acute and convalescent COVID-19 samples. PBMCs, B-cell-depleted T cells, or T cells were the source of the cDNA or gDNA that made up the material.

V lost 7 bases and J 2 bases, leaving 11 bases between the germline ends. The CDR3 length is 13 residues. Germline CDR1 reads MNHEY; CDR2 reads SVGAGI. How the authors handled the data: How many nucleated cells were present was estimated from reference gene primer amplification. The table came from immunoSEQ multiplex PCR; TCRdb's copy has only in-frame clones and leaves some out. V and J calls and clone size are those listed in that table; D and trimming were worked out from the DNA. This sample carries roughly 30,000 clones, roughly nine tenths of them seen once, and the ten largest clones take roughly 15%.

The source of this sequence is a human donor in a cohort sampled during active COVID-19. The gene calls are TRBV6-5 and TRBJ1-2; D call uncertain. Sequenced input: peripheral blood. CDR3 nucleotide sequence: TGTGCCAGCACCGTTGGGGAGAACTATGGCTACACCTTC. Residues: CASTVGENYGYTF.